This T cell receptor (beta chain) is drawn from a study of identical twins. TCRdb independently ran MiXCR on the 5' RACE reads; one entry per CDR3 protein. The profile covers under 300,000 distinct CDR3 sequences, with approximately 8.6% appearing a single time and approximately 3% taken by the ten largest. This CDR3 has 15 amino acids. Germline CDR1 reads LNHNV; CDR2 reads YYDKDF (reference sequence). Trimming removed 1 base at V and 2 bases at J, with 9 bases between. This clonotype was counted ten times or more. Antigen unknown. Overall study results and limits: Partial confounding of zero-insertion analyses by invariant MAIT and iNKT cells was possible. Those out-of-frame alpha sequences shared by twins showed an excess of low generation probability. Memory repertoires lacked the insertion deficit that abundant cord blood beta clonotypes showed.

This same sample was also part of a study on yellow fever vaccine responses in identical twins. That report adds: Reportedly, the response of twins' T cells to the vaccine seemed partly convergent, partly personalized.

The chain combines TRBV15 with TRBJ1-5; a weak D match, TRBD1 (5 bases). This clonotype was obtained from a woman aged 18-29 years in good health. The source material was CD8+ T cells sorted from blood. Here the CDR3 DNA reads TGTGCCACCAGCAGAGCCAGGGAAGGCAATCAGCCCCAGCATTTT. Residues: CATSRAREGNQPQHF.